This is a list of T cell receptor beta chains from one sample in a study of blood T cell repertoires in COVID-19. Libraries were prepared by immunoSEQ multiplex PCR; TCRdb keeps only in-frame clonotypes and omits some of them. The sample contains 85,000 to 120,000 clones, around 84% of which appear only once. Sequencing was done on a sample of peripheral blood. These receptors all come from a man between 50 and 59 years old with active or convalescent COVID-19. The CDR3 runs from the conserved cysteine through the conserved F or W. The D gene is left open where the match is weak. Clone size is shown for a subset of rows, as once, few, many or a class of expanded clone.

v_call	j_call	clone_size	d_call	cdr3_aa	cdr3_nt
TRBV12-5	TRBJ2-1	once	NA	CASALGSGIDNEQFF	TGTGCTAGTGCCCTCGGGTCGGGAATTGACAATGAGCAGTTCTTC
TRBV6-6	TRBJ2-7	few	TRBD1	CASSHRTGLGEQYF	TGTGCCAGCAGTCACCGGACAGGGTTGGGGGAGCAGTACTTC
TRBV7-6	TRBJ2-5	NA	NA	CASSVEDSAETQYF	TGTGCCAGCAGCGTCGAGGACAGTGCAGAGACCCAGTACTTC
TRBV9	TRBJ1-4	NA	NA	CASSVTTEGGKLFF	TGTGCCAGCAGCGTAACGACAGAAGGGGGAAAACTGTTTTTT
TRBV3-1/TRBV3-2	TRBJ1-1	NA	NA	CASSNQAGAVAEAFF	TGTGCCAGCAGCAACCAGGCGGGGGCGGTGGCTGAAGCTTTCTTT
TRBV6-5	TRBJ2-7	NA	TRBD1	CASARDRGHEQYF	TGTGCCAGCGCCCGGGACAGGGGCCACGAGCAGTACTTC
TRBV5-4	TRBJ2-5	NA	NA	CASSLGNLKRETQYF	TGTGCCAGCAGCTTGGGAAACCTGAAGAGGGAGACCCAGTACTTC
TRBV11-3	TRBJ2-7	NA	TRBD1	CASSSRGQGETYEQYF	TGTGCCAGCAGCTCACGAGGACAGGGGGAGACCTACGAGCAGTACTTC
TRBV7-9	TRBJ1-2	medium-sized	TRBD1	CASSLAADRDYGYTF	TGTGCCAGCAGCTTAGCTGCCGACAGGGACTATGGCTACACCTTC
TRBV9	TRBJ1-1	few	TRBD1	CASSVGGGQGGTEAFF	TGTGCCAGCAGCGTAGGAGGGGGGCAGGGGGGAACTGAAGCTTTCTTT
TRBV28	TRBJ2-3	few	TRBD1	CASSLRTGGTTDTQYF	TGTGCCAGCAGTTTAAGGACAGGGGGGACCACAGATACGCAGTATTTT
TRBV6-5	TRBJ2-3	once	NA	CASSYSLRGTDTQYF	TGTGCCAGCAGTTACTCGCTAAGAGGCACAGATACGCAGTATTTT
TRBV2	TRBJ1-1	NA	NA	CASSDTRNTEAFF	TGTGCCAGCAGTGATACGAGGAACACTGAAGCTTTCTTT
TRBV7-8	TRBJ2-1	NA	TRBD1	CASTERDRAGGEQFF	TGTGCCAGCACCGAGCGGGACAGGGCCGGAGGTGAGCAGTTCTTC
TRBV3-1/TRBV3-2	TRBJ2-1	NA	NA	CASSPVGGEQFF	TGTGCCAGCAGCCCCGTCGGGGGTGAGCAGTTCTTC
TRBV28	TRBJ1-2	NA	NA	CASSPKGVPNYGYTF	TGTGCCAGCAGCCCTAAGGGGGTCCCTAACTATGGCTACACCTTC
TRBV11-2	TRBJ1-1	once	NA	CASSRGRNTEAFF	TGTGCCAGCAGCCGAGGGCGGAACACTGAAGCTTTCTTT
TRBV28	TRBJ2-2	NA	TRBD2	CASSSGTTPGELFF	TGTGCCAGCAGTTCCGGGACTACCCCCGGGGAGCTGTTTTTT
TRBV5-1	TRBJ2-1	NA	TRBD2	CASSFLGGGGNEQFF	TGCGCCAGCAGCTTTCTTGGCGGGGGGGGCAATGAGCAGTTCTTC
TRBV11-2	TRBJ2-3	NA	TRBD2	CASSFLLAGETDTQYF	TGTGCCAGCAGCTTCTTACTAGCGGGGGAGACAGATACGCAGTATTTT
TRBV5-4	TRBJ2-5	NA	TRBD1	CASSPAGTGETQYF	TGTGCCAGCAGTCCCGCCGGGACAGGGGAGACCCAGTACTTC
TRBV7-9	TRBJ2-1	NA	TRBD1	CASSLQRTGGSEQFF	TGTGCCAGCAGCTTACAAAGGACAGGGGGGAGTGAGCAGTTCTTC
TRBV20-1	TRBJ1-6	NA	NA	CSAEGDSPLHF	TGCAGTGCGGAGGGTGATTCACCCCTCCACTTT
TRBV28	TRBJ2-5	NA	NA	CASSAPGTYKTQYF	TGTGCCAGCAGTGCCCCCGGGACATATAAGACCCAGTACTTC
TRBV24-1	TRBJ2-3	NA	NA	CATSDLPLPGGGTDTQYF	TGTGCCACCAGTGATTTGCCCTTGCCGGGGGGCGGCACAGATACGCAGTATTTT
TRBV18	TRBJ1-4	NA	NA	CASSTGTGDEKLFF	TGTGCCAGCTCAACCGGCACGGGAGATGAAAAACTGTTTTTT
TRBV2	TRBJ2-5	NA	NA	CASSERAGSETQYF	TGTGCCAGCAGTGAACGGGCGGGGTCAGAGACCCAGTACTTC
TRBV29-1	TRBJ1-3	NA	TRBD1	CSGGQPNTIYF	TGCAGCGGGGGACAGCCAAACACCATATATTTT